The 2 T cell receptor beta chains below come from one sample, sequenced in a study of shared clonotypes between healthy human individuals. Produced via immunoSEQ multiplex PCR; TCRdb's table is partial and in-frame only. The repertoire holds 2.3 million or so clones, with 85% to 95% as singletons. The specimen was naive CD4+ T cells from PBMCs. As to subset: CD45RA+ positively selected. The source is a man aged 18 to 29 in good health. Some clones in this sample may be carry-over from other donors' samples.

This rearrangement joins TRBV6-4 to TRBJ2-1; 8 bases agree with TRBD2. CDR1 MRHNA and CDR2 SNTAGT come from the germline V gene. V was pared by 4 bases and J by 5 bases, with 7 bases of the junction left unmatched. The length of the CDR3 is 15 residues. The CDR3 DNA sequence: TGTGCCAGCAGTGTCCGGGAGGGCCCTGACAATGAGCAGTTCTTC. This codes for CASSVREGPDNEQFF.

Here the CDR3 reads CASSLGTANTEAFF. The CDR3 DNA sequence: TGTGCCAGCAGCTTGGGGACAGCGAACACTGAAGCTTTCTTT. The chain joins TRBV7-3 to TRBJ1-1; 7 bases are shared with TRBD1. Germline assignment: CDR1 SGHTA and CDR2 FQGTGA. The trim removed 3 bases at V and 1 base at J, leaving 2 bases unmatched. The CDR3 extends over 14 amino acids.